This T cell receptor (beta chain) was observed in a study of blood T cell repertoires in COVID-19. Study background: Whether acute or convalescent, the COVID-19 samples came from the United States, Italy and Spain. PBMCs, B-cell-depleted T cells, or T cells were the source of the cDNA or gDNA that made up the material.

Original methodology: Estimation of nucleated cell counts relied on the amplification of reference gene primers. Profiling relied on immunoSEQ multiplex PCR, and the TCRdb table lists in-frame clones only, not all of them. The V and J calls and clone size were taken over from that table, and D and trimming were inferred from the DNA. The sample lists roughly 200,000 clones, about 78% seen once, with more than 6.5% in the top ten. V was cut by 1 base and J by 0 bases, with 10 bases left in between. Looked up from germline, CDR1 is MGHDK and CDR2 is SYGVNS. The CDR3 extends over 16 amino acids. Sequenced: peripheral blood. This chain uses TRBV25-1 with TRBJ2-1; D perhaps matches TRBD2 (5 bases). The sequence was collected from a woman aged 45-59 years with active or convalescent COVID-19. CDR3 amino acids: CASSEFAEVSYNEQFF. The CDR3 DNA sequence: TGTGCCAGCAGTGAATTCGCGGAGGTCTCCTACAATGAGCAGTTCTTC. The variable domain in full, completed from reference TRBV25-1 and TRBJ2-1, reads EADIYQTPRYLVIGTGKKITLECSQTMGHDKMYWYQQDPGMELHLIHYSYGVNSTEKGDLSSESTVSRIRTEHFPLTLESARPSHTSQYLCASSEFAEVSYNEQFFGPGTRLTVL.